The 17 T cell receptor beta chains listed next were all sequenced from one sample in a study of blood T cells in healthy people across ages. Combining a sample-barcoded 5' primer with a J-beta primer mix, a second PCR ran for about 7 to 11 cycles. One entry per CDR3 protein, called by TCRdb with MiXCR from the 5' RACE reads. The table shows 1.2 million to 1.5 million distinct CDR3 sequences, with around 42% occurring only once. The specimen was blood. The receptors were gathered from a woman younger than 35 in good health.

The rearrangement links TRBV7-9 to TRBJ2-3; TRBD1 might be the D (5 bases). The CDR3 is made up of 14 amino acids. V was trimmed by 3 bases and J by 3 bases, leaving 10 bases between them. Germline V lookup: CDR1 SEHNR, CDR2 FQNEAQ (reference sequence). In DNA, the CDR3 is TGTGCCAGCAGCTTTTTGCCAGGGACAGATACGCAGTATTTT. This gives the protein CASSFLPGTDTQYF.

This clonotype was seen more than once but under ten times. The J gene is TRBJ2-1, the V gene TRBV11-1; 14 bases map to TRBD2. V was clipped by 6 bases and J by 8 bases; unmatched bases: 9. The germline V gene encodes CDR1 SGHAT and CDR2 FQDESV (reference sequence). CDR3 length equals 16 residues. The CDR3 DNA follows: TGTGCCAGCAGGGCCGGGACTAGCGGGAGTTTCGATGAGCAGTTCTTC. Translating gives CASRAGTSGSFDEQFF.

This chain uses TRBV27 with TRBJ2-3; TRBD2 is a possible D gene (5 bases). V was cut by 6 bases and J by 5 bases, with 15 bases left in between. CDR1 MNHEY and CDR2 SMNVEV come from the germline V gene (reference sequence). The CDR3 runs to 14 residues. CDR3 protein: CASRPGIIKDTQYF. Here the CDR3 DNA reads TGTGCCAGCAGGCCCGGGATAATAAAAGATACGCAGTATTTT.

This clonotype appeared a few times. V usage is TRBV18 and J usage is TRBJ2-7; D is ambiguous. Trimming took 3 bases from V and 6 from J, leaving 6 bases between them. The germline gives CDR1 KGHSH, CDR2 LQKENI. CDR3 length: 11 amino acids. As DNA, the CDR3 is TGTGCCAGCTCACCGTCGGTCGAGCAGTACTTC. It encodes CASSPSVEQYF.

Only a few counts were recorded for this clonotype. The chain employs TRBV5-1 and TRBJ2-3; 13 nucleotides match TRBD2. Germline V gives CDR1 SGHRS, CDR2 YFSETQ. The CDR3 covers 15 residues. V lost 5 bases, J lost 4 bases, and 4 bases stayed unmatched. CDR3 coding DNA: TGCGCCAGCAGGACTAGCGGGGGGTATTCAGATACGCAGTATTTT. Translated, it gives CASRTSGGYSDTQYF.

This clonotype was counted once. This chain uses TRBV7-9 with TRBJ1-5; D ambiguous. In germline, CDR1 is SEHNR, CDR2 FQNEAQ (reference sequence). The CDR3 is 12 amino acids. Trimming stripped 1 base from V and 8 bases from J, with 6 bases between. The CDR3 loop reads CASSLGGEPQHF. As DNA, the CDR3 is TGTGCCAGCAGCTTAGGCGGGGAGCCCCAGCATTTT.

The chain recombines TRBV7-8 with TRBJ2-7; D may be TRBD1 or TRBD2 (5 bases each). V lost 5 bases and J lost 4, with 15 bases in between. Germline CDR1 and CDR2: SGHVS and FQNEAQ. The CDR3 spans 14 residues. DNA of the CDR3: TGTGCCAGCAGCGCCCGGGACGGTATATACGAGCAGTACTTC. Translation gives CASSARDGIYEQYF.

This chain links TRBV2 with TRBJ2-4, with D possibly being TRBD1 or TRBD2 (5 bases each). CDR1 is SNHLY and CDR2 is FYNNEI in the germline V gene. The CDR3 contains 13 residues. Between the trimmed V and J ends, which lost 3 bases and 9 bases, there was a span of 12 bases. DNA for the CDR3: TGTGCCAGCAGTGACGAGGGTAGGGGCATTCAGTACTTC. This encodes CASSDEGRGIQYF.

This chain connects TRBV12-3 or TRBV12-4 to TRBJ1-2, with a possible D match to TRBD1 (6 bases). V gave up 0 bases and J gave up 4 bases, with 21 bases separating them. The CDR3 is 18 residues long. CDR3 residues: CASSLAPGTPNRAYGYTF. In DNA form, the CDR3 reads TGTGCCAGCAGTTTAGCCCCCGGGACACCTAACCGGGCCTATGGCTACACCTTC.

The sample holds a few counts of this clonotype. V usage is TRBV4-1 and J usage is TRBJ1-2; D call uncertain. V shed 3 bases and J shed 0 bases, with 11 bases lying between them. Germline CDR1 is MGHRA and CDR2 is YSYEKL. The length of the CDR3 is 15 residues. For the CDR3, the DNA is TGCGCCAGCAGCCAGCAGTTACAATCTAACTATGGCTACACCTTC. Its protein product is CASSQQLQSNYGYTF.

Only a few counts were recorded for this clonotype. This sequence joins TRBV10-3 and TRBJ1-5, with D tentatively TRBD1 (6 bases). Germline loops: CDR1 ENHRY, CDR2 SYGVKD. This CDR3 has 13 residues. V lost 6 bases to trimming and J lost 8 bases, with 14 bases between them. The CDR3 protein is CAISDGQREPQHF. DNA of the CDR3: TGTGCCATCAGCGACGGACAGCGCGAGCCCCAGCATTTT.

In the case of this clonotype: The junction departs from germline at one end; a sequencing error may be responsible. This chain connects TRBV7-2 to TRBJ2-7, with 11 nucleotides matching TRBD2. The CDR3 is 16 amino acids. Germline V lookup: CDR1 SGHTA, CDR2 FQGNSA. In nucleotides, the CDR3 is TGTGTCAGCAGCTTAGCTGGGACTAGCGGTTCTTACGAGCAGTACTTC. This encodes CVSSLAGTSGSYEQYF.

The chain is built from TRBV27 and TRBJ2-1; 9 bases are shared with TRBD2. Germline CDR1 reads MNHEY; CDR2 reads SMNVEV (reference sequence). The CDR3 runs to 16 residues. The ends lost 6 bases at V and 7 bases at J; junction bases unmatched: 13. CDR3 DNA: TGTGCCAGCAGAACTGTCATCCTAGCGGGGTGGAATGAGCAGTTCTTC. As protein: CASRTVILAGWNEQFF.

This clonotype was recorded at least ten times. The chain combines TRBV5-1 with TRBJ1-2; no firm D call. The CDR3 is 14 residues long. Per germline, CDR1 SGHRS and CDR2 YFSETQ. V dropped 0 bases and J dropped 1 base, with 7 bases sitting between them. The CDR3 loop is CASSLDGFNYGYTF. CDR3 nucleotides: TGCGCCAGCAGCTTGGACGGGTTTAACTATGGCTACACCTTC.

The V call is TRBV28, the J call TRBJ2-5, with D perhaps matching TRBD1 (7 bases). The V end lost 5 bases, the J end lost 2 bases, and 18 bases lay between the germline ends. The CDR3 sequence is 16 residues long. Germline-derived CDR1 and CDR2 are MDHEN and SYDVKM. The CDR3, as DNA: TGTGCCAGCAGTGGGGGGACAGAAACATTTCAAGAGACCCAGTACTTC. It encodes CASSGGTETFQETQYF.

CDR3 amino acids: CSAVIVGDSTGELFF. The CDR3 region has the DNA TGCAGTGCCGTTATAGTGGGGGACAGCACCGGGGAGCTGTTTTTT. The chain couples TRBV20-1 to TRBJ2-2; 7 positions match TRBD1. After removal of 6 bases from V and 4 bases from J, the junction contained 11 bases not matched to a gene. The CDR3 has 15 amino acids. The germline V gene encodes CDR1 DFQATT and CDR2 SNEGSKA (reference sequence).

The V and J genes are TRBV6-1 and TRBJ1-5; D gene unclear. The V end was cut by 4 bases, the J end by 6 bases, with 7 bases between. Germline V gives CDR1 MNHNS, CDR2 SASEGT. The CDR3 has 12 residues. CDR3 DNA sequence: TGTGCCAGCAGTGCGTCTAGTCAGCCCCAGCATTTT. This translates into CASSASSQPQHF.